These T cell receptor beta chains were read from a single sample in a study of CD8 T cells in Susac syndrome. TCRdb re-derived calls from the immunoSEQ multiplex PCR reads in MiXCR, one entry per CDR3 protein. The table records roughly 140,000 distinct CDR3 sequences, more than 90% of them present only once. Sequenced material: CD4+ T cells from PBMCs. The receptor source for this set is a human donor with Susac syndrome. CDR3s include the opening cysteine and the closing phenylalanine or tryptophan. The D gene is left open where the match is weak. Clone size appears in some rows only: once, few, many, or a class for an expanded clone.

d_call: TRBD1
clone_size: -
j_call: TRBJ2-2
v_call: TRBV18
cdr3_nt: TGTGCCAGCTACCCCCTCCATTGGACAGGGGACACCGGGGAGCTGTTTTTT
cdr3_aa: CASYPLHWTGDTGELFF

d_call: TRBD1
clone_size: -
j_call: TRBJ2-3
v_call: TRBV5-1
cdr3_nt: TGCGCCAGCAGCCTAACGACAGGGCCTACAGATACGCAGTATTTT
cdr3_aa: CASSLTTGPTDTQYF

d_call: TRBD2
clone_size: -
j_call: TRBJ2-7
v_call: TRBV6-5
cdr3_nt: TGTGCCAGCAGTTACCAGGGACTAGCGAACGAGCAGTACTTC
cdr3_aa: CASSYQGLANEQYF

d_call: -
clone_size: -
j_call: TRBJ2-7
v_call: TRBV14
cdr3_nt: TGTGCCAGCAGCCGGCAGCAAGGGCTCTACGAGCAGTACTTC
cdr3_aa: CASSRQQGLYEQYF

d_call: -
clone_size: -
j_call: TRBJ2-7
v_call: TRBV6-5
cdr3_nt: TGTGCCAGCAGTTACCGGGGGAGGGGGGCTAGCTCCTACGAGCAGTACTTC
cdr3_aa: CASSYRGRGASSYEQYF

d_call: -
clone_size: -
j_call: TRBJ2-1
v_call: TRBV20-1
cdr3_nt: TGCAGTGCTAAAACGCCCCTACTCCGCTACAATGAGCAGTTCTTC
cdr3_aa: CSAKTPLLRYNEQFF

d_call: -
clone_size: once
j_call: TRBJ2-3
v_call: TRBV9
cdr3_nt: TGTGCCAGCAGCCCCCAGGACGGATCGACCACAGATACGCAGTATTTT
cdr3_aa: CASSPQDGSTTDTQYF

d_call: TRBD2
clone_size: -
j_call: TRBJ2-1
v_call: TRBV20-1
cdr3_nt: TGCAGTGCTAGTCCTCTAGCGGGGAACAATGAGCAGTTCTTC
cdr3_aa: CSASPLAGNNEQFF

d_call: -
clone_size: -
j_call: TRBJ2-5
v_call: TRBV7-9
cdr3_nt: TGTGCCAGCAGCTCACCCGGGGTCGGAGAGACCCAGTACTTC
cdr3_aa: CASSSPGVGETQYF

d_call: -
clone_size: -
j_call: TRBJ2-1
v_call: TRBV4-1
cdr3_nt: TGCGCCAGCAGCCAAGTCTTGGAGAGGAATGAGCAGTTCTTC
cdr3_aa: CASSQVLERNEQFF

d_call: TRBD2
clone_size: -
j_call: TRBJ2-5
v_call: TRBV12-3/TRBV12-4
cdr3_nt: TGTGCCAGCAGTGTACTAGCGGGACAAGAGACCCAGTACTTC
cdr3_aa: CASSVLAGQETQYF

d_call: -
clone_size: -
j_call: TRBJ2-1
v_call: TRBV2
cdr3_nt: TGTGCCAGCCTCCGGGACACCACCTACAATGAGCAGTTCTTC
cdr3_aa: CASLRDTTYNEQFF

d_call: -
clone_size: -
j_call: TRBJ1-2
v_call: TRBV20-1
cdr3_nt: TGCAGGAGCGGTTCCGGCTACACCTTC
cdr3_aa: CRSGSGYTF

d_call: -
clone_size: once
j_call: TRBJ2-3
v_call: TRBV7-9
cdr3_nt: TGTGCCAGCAGCTCCCCAGGGACAGATACGCAGTATTTT
cdr3_aa: CASSSPGTDTQYF

d_call: TRBD2
clone_size: -
j_call: TRBJ2-5
v_call: TRBV5-1
cdr3_nt: TGCGCCAGCAGCGCGGGGGTTCCGGAGACCCAGTACTTC
cdr3_aa: CASSAGVPETQYF

d_call: TRBD1
clone_size: -
j_call: TRBJ2-7
v_call: TRBV2
cdr3_nt: TGTGCCAGCAGTGAAGCTTTAGGGACAGGGCCCTACGAGCAGTACTTC
cdr3_aa: CASSEALGTGPYEQYF

d_call: -
clone_size: -
j_call: TRBJ2-7
v_call: TRBV2
cdr3_nt: TGTGCAAGCAGGCCGGCCCCCGGTTACGAGCAGTACTTC
cdr3_aa: CASRPAPGYEQYF

d_call: -
clone_size: -
j_call: TRBJ2-7
v_call: TRBV4-1
cdr3_nt: TGCGCCAGCAGCCGGGCGGCGAACACCTACGAGCAGTACTTC
cdr3_aa: CASSRAANTYEQYF

d_call: TRBD2
clone_size: -
j_call: TRBJ2-3
v_call: TRBV7-2
cdr3_nt: TGTGCCAGCAGCTTAGCGGCGGCGGGAGGGCCGGGGAATACGCAGTATTTT
cdr3_aa: CASSLAAAGGPGNTQYF

d_call: -
clone_size: once
j_call: TRBJ2-5
v_call: TRBV7-9
cdr3_nt: TGTGCCAGCAGCTTACAACCCGACCGCTGGGAGACCCAGTACTTC
cdr3_aa: CASSLQPDRWETQYF

d_call: -
clone_size: -
j_call: TRBJ1-2
v_call: TRBV25-1
cdr3_nt: TGTGCCAGCAGTGTGGCGGGATCTGGCTACACCTTC
cdr3_aa: CASSVAGSGYTF

d_call: -
clone_size: -
j_call: TRBJ1-6
v_call: TRBV2
cdr3_nt: TGTGCCAGCAGTGCGGGTAACAATTCACCCCTCCACTTT
cdr3_aa: CASSAGNNSPLHF

d_call: TRBD1
clone_size: once
j_call: TRBJ2-3
v_call: TRBV18
cdr3_nt: TGTGCCAGCTCGTCGGGACAGACCTACACAGATACGCAGTATTTT
cdr3_aa: CASSSGQTYTDTQYF

d_call: TRBD1
clone_size: -
j_call: TRBJ1-1
v_call: TRBV5-1
cdr3_nt: TGCGCCAGCAGCTTGTCCCCAGGGGGCGGGGGCACTGAAGCTTTCTTT
cdr3_aa: CASSLSPGGGGTEAFF

d_call: -
clone_size: once
j_call: TRBJ2-3
v_call: TRBV11-2
cdr3_nt: TGTGCCAGCAGCTCCGACAGGAGTGGGCTCACAGATACGCAGTATTTT
cdr3_aa: CASSSDRSGLTDTQYF

d_call: -
clone_size: -
j_call: TRBJ1-2
v_call: TRBV3-1
cdr3_nt: TGTGCCAGCAGCCAATCAACTACTACTAACTATGGCTACACCTTC
cdr3_aa: CASSQSTTTNYGYTF

d_call: -
clone_size: -
j_call: TRBJ2-1
v_call: TRBV12-3/TRBV12-4
cdr3_nt: TGTGCCAGCCAGGGGGGGCCTATCAATGAGCAGTTCTTC
cdr3_aa: CASQGGPINEQFF

d_call: -
clone_size: -
j_call: TRBJ2-7
v_call: TRBV29-1
cdr3_nt: TGCAGCGTCCGGGACGGCAACTACGAGCAGTACTTC
cdr3_aa: CSVRDGNYEQYF

d_call: TRBD1
clone_size: -
j_call: TRBJ2-5
v_call: TRBV19
cdr3_nt: TGTGCCAGTAGTACCTGGACAGGTATTGAGGAGACCCAGTACTTC
cdr3_aa: CASSTWTGIEETQYF

d_call: -
clone_size: -
j_call: TRBJ2-7
v_call: TRBV7-2
cdr3_nt: TGTGCCAGCAGCTTCGGGTGGTTCGAGCAGTACTTC
cdr3_aa: CASSFGWFEQYF

d_call: -
clone_size: -
j_call: TRBJ1-6
v_call: TRBV12-3/TRBV12-4
cdr3_nt: TGTGCCAGCAAGGAGGAGGGCTCCTATAATTCACCCCTCCACTTT
cdr3_aa: CASKEEGSYNSPLHF

d_call: -
clone_size: -
j_call: TRBJ1-2
v_call: TRBV6-5
cdr3_nt: TGTGCCAGCACCCAAAGGGCTAACTATGGCTACACCTTC
cdr3_aa: CASTQRANYGYTF

d_call: TRBD2
clone_size: -
j_call: TRBJ2-7
v_call: TRBV2
cdr3_nt: TGTGCCAGCAGCCAAAGGGGGACTAGCGGGAGATCCTACGAGCAGTACTTC
cdr3_aa: CASSQRGTSGRSYEQYF

d_call: -
clone_size: -
j_call: TRBJ1-3
v_call: TRBV29-1
cdr3_nt: TGCAGCGTCATCCCGGGACAAGCTGGAAACACCATATATTTT
cdr3_aa: CSVIPGQAGNTIYF

d_call: TRBD2
clone_size: -
j_call: TRBJ2-3
v_call: TRBV3-1
cdr3_nt: TGTGCCAGCCTCGGGACTAGCGGGGGCCCAGTCCGCACAGATACGCAGTATTTT
cdr3_aa: CASLGTSGGPVRTDTQYF

d_call: -
clone_size: -
j_call: TRBJ2-7
v_call: TRBV21-1
cdr3_nt: TGTGCCAGCAGCAAGCGGGACCCCGAAGGGCGCGAGCAGTACTTC
cdr3_aa: CASSKRDPEGREQYF

d_call: -
clone_size: -
j_call: TRBJ2-4
v_call: TRBV4-1
cdr3_nt: TGCGCCAGCAGCCAAGGGGGGGTGGAGTCGACCAAAAACATTCAGTACTTC
cdr3_aa: CASSQGGVESTKNIQYF

d_call: -
clone_size: -
j_call: TRBJ2-3
v_call: TRBV25-1
cdr3_nt: TGTGCCAGCACGGCGGGGCTCACAGATACGCAGTATTTT
cdr3_aa: CASTAGLTDTQYF

d_call: TRBD1
clone_size: -
j_call: TRBJ1-5
v_call: TRBV27
cdr3_nt: TGTGCCAGCAGCCGAAAACAGGGGACTCAGCCCCAGCATTTT
cdr3_aa: CASSRKQGTQPQHF

d_call: -
clone_size: -
j_call: TRBJ1-1
v_call: TRBV6-6
cdr3_nt: TGTGCCAGCAGTTACTCGATGAGCACTGAAGCTTTCTTT
cdr3_aa: CASSYSMSTEAFF

d_call: -
clone_size: -
j_call: TRBJ2-5
v_call: TRBV29-1
cdr3_nt: TGCAGCGTGTGGGATCAGGAGACCCAGTACTTC
cdr3_aa: CSVWDQETQYF

d_call: -
clone_size: -
j_call: TRBJ2-1
v_call: TRBV29-1
cdr3_nt: TGCAGCGTTGAAGATCCGCGACAGGTATACAATGAGCAGTTCTTC
cdr3_aa: CSVEDPRQVYNEQFF

d_call: TRBD2
clone_size: -
j_call: TRBJ2-5
v_call: TRBV6-4
cdr3_nt: TGTGCCAGCAGTGTGGGTAGCGGGGGTAAAGAGACCCAGTACTTC
cdr3_aa: CASSVGSGGKETQYF

d_call: TRBD2
clone_size: -
j_call: TRBJ2-3
v_call: TRBV5-4
cdr3_nt: TGTGCCAGCAGGGGAGCGGGAGGGCCCTCGACAGATACGCAGTATTTT
cdr3_aa: CASRGAGGPSTDTQYF

d_call: TRBD1
clone_size: -
j_call: TRBJ1-4
v_call: TRBV15
cdr3_nt: TGTGCCACCAGCAGAGCCGGGACAGGGTTCCCAACTAATGAAAAACTGTTTTTT
cdr3_aa: CATSRAGTGFPTNEKLFF

d_call: -
clone_size: once
j_call: TRBJ2-7
v_call: TRBV18
cdr3_nt: TGTGCCAGCTCACAGTCGGGCGTGCAGGGCGAGCAGTACTTC
cdr3_aa: CASSQSGVQGEQYF

d_call: -
clone_size: once
j_call: TRBJ1-6
v_call: TRBV6-5
cdr3_nt: TGTGCCAGCAGTTACTCGCGGCGGCTTAATTCACCCCTCCACTTT
cdr3_aa: CASSYSRRLNSPLHF

d_call: -
clone_size: -
j_call: TRBJ2-2
v_call: TRBV29-1
cdr3_nt: TGCAGCGCAACGGGGCTCGTCGGCGGGGAGCTGTTTTTT
cdr3_aa: CSATGLVGGELFF

d_call: -
clone_size: -
j_call: TRBJ2-2
v_call: TRBV9
cdr3_nt: TGTGCCAGCAGCGGAGGACGGGTGAACACCGGGGAGCTGTTTTTT
cdr3_aa: CASSGGRVNTGELFF

d_call: TRBD2
clone_size: -
j_call: TRBJ2-1
v_call: TRBV19
cdr3_nt: TGTGCCAGTAGGGAGACTAGCGTCAATGAGCAGTTCTTC
cdr3_aa: CASRETSVNEQFF

d_call: -
clone_size: -
j_call: TRBJ2-7
v_call: TRBV23-1
cdr3_nt: TGCGCCAGCAGTCCCCTACCGGGACTTCCCCCCTACGAGCAGTACTTC
cdr3_aa: CASSPLPGLPPYEQYF

d_call: TRBD2
clone_size: -
j_call: TRBJ2-1
v_call: TRBV12-3/TRBV12-4
cdr3_nt: TGTGCCAGCACTACATGGCAGCGGGGTAGGAATGAGCAGTTCTTC
cdr3_aa: CASTTWQRGRNEQFF

d_call: TRBD2
clone_size: -
j_call: TRBJ2-5
v_call: TRBV29-1
cdr3_nt: TGCAGCGTCGGGGGGAGGACTTCGCAAGAGACCCAGTACTTC
cdr3_aa: CSVGGRTSQETQYF

d_call: -
clone_size: -
j_call: TRBJ2-3
v_call: TRBV25-1
cdr3_nt: TGTGCCAGCAAAGGGGCGGTGGTGGCAGATACGCAGTATTTT
cdr3_aa: CASKGAVVADTQYF

d_call: TRBD1
clone_size: -
j_call: TRBJ2-1
v_call: TRBV6-6
cdr3_nt: TGTGCCTGCCGGGACAGTGAATACAATGAGCAGTTCTTC
cdr3_aa: CACRDSEYNEQFF

d_call: -
clone_size: -
j_call: TRBJ1-3
v_call: TRBV29-1
cdr3_nt: TGCAGCGTTGGTATCGGGGCTGGAAACACCATATATTTT
cdr3_aa: CSVGIGAGNTIYF

d_call: -
clone_size: -
j_call: TRBJ2-5
v_call: TRBV3-1
cdr3_nt: TGTGCCAGCAGCCAAGGCACAGGCGGCCGGGAGACCCAGTACTTC
cdr3_aa: CASSQGTGGRETQYF